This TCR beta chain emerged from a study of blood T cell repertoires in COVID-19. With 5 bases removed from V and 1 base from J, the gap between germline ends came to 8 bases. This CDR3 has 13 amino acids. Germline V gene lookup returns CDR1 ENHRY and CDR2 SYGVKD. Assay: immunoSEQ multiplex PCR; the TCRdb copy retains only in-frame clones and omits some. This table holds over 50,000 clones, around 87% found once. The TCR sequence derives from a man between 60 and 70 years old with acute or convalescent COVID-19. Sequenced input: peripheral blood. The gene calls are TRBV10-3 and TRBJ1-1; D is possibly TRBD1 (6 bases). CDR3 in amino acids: CAISQGWNTEAFF. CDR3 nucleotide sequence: TGTGCCATCAGTCAGGGGTGGAACACTGAAGCTTTCTTT.